One and the same sample provided the 8 T cell receptor beta chains below, sequenced in a study of OX40 agonist ivuxolimab in advanced cancers. Some clones are missing from TCRdb's copy, which holds only in-frame ones; the method was immunoSEQ multiplex PCR. Of some 79,000 clones listed, about 90% are singletons. The material sequenced was CD4+ or CD8+ T cells sorted from blood, taken in a trial of the OX40 agonist ivuxolimab. These TCRs come from an adult with an advanced solid tumor such as melanoma, head and neck, liver or kidney cancer.

This chain uses TRBV11-2 with TRBJ2-3; 8 bases line up with TRBD2. The ends lost 3 bases at V and 6 bases at J; junction bases unmatched: 5. The CDR3 contains 14 residues. Germline V gene lookup returns CDR1 SGHAT and CDR2 FQNNGV. This CDR3 is CASSLAGGPDTQYF. The CDR3 DNA reads as TGTGCCAGCAGCTTGGCGGGGGGCCCGGATACGCAGTATTTT.

The DNA for the CDR3 is TGTGCCAGCAGTCCTGCGGGACAGCTCCTGTACGAGCAGTACTTC. It is translated as CASSPAGQLLYEQYF. The chain couples TRBV6-6 to TRBJ2-7, with a possible D match to TRBD1 (7 bases). CDR3 length equals 15 residues. Germline V lookup: CDR1 MNHNY, CDR2 SVGAGI (reference sequence). V lost 5 bases and J 4 bases, leaving 18 bases between the germline ends.

V and J are TRBV27 and TRBJ2-2; TRBD1 is a possible D gene (5 bases). V was shortened by 6 bases and J by 8 bases, with 16 bases between the two germline ends. The V gene's germline CDR1 is MNHEY and CDR2 SMNVEV (reference sequence). The CDR3 extends over 14 amino acids. The CDR3 nucleotides read TGTGCCAGCAGGACAGCCTGGACGACAGGGGAGCTGTTTTTT. Protein sequence: CASRTAWTTGELFF.

This chain joins TRBV19 and TRBJ2-3; D may correspond to TRBD1 or TRBD2 (6 bases each). The ends were cut back, 9 bases at V and 6 bases at J, with 28 bases in the middle. The CDR3 consists of 17 residues. The germline V gene encodes CDR1 LNHDA and CDR2 SQIVND (reference sequence). The CDR3 loop is CASGGTQRVRQRDTQYF. CDR3 nucleotide sequence: TGTGCCAGCGGAGGGACACAACGGGTTCGGCAGCGGGATACGCAGTATTTT.

V and J are TRBV7-9 and TRBJ2-1; D tentatively fits TRBD1 or TRBD2 (5 bases each). CDR3 length: 14 amino acids. Trimming took 4 bases from V and 7 from J, leaving 14 bases between them. Germline V gene lookup returns CDR1 SEHNR and CDR2 FQNEAQ (reference sequence). This chain's CDR3 is CASSWGTPRNEQFF. CDR3 nucleotides: TGTGCCAGCAGCTGGGGGACGCCGAGGAATGAGCAGTTCTTC.

J is TRBJ2-3 and V is TRBV9, with 14 bases identical to TRBD2. CDR3 length: 17 amino acids. Trimming cost V 3 bases and J 2 bases; bases outside gene matches: 5. Germline assignment: CDR1 SGDLS and CDR2 YYNGEE. The CDR3 sequence is CASSAPGLAGATDTQYF. The CDR3 DNA sequence: TGTGCCAGCAGCGCACCGGGACTAGCGGGAGCCACAGATACGCAGTATTTT.

The chain employs TRBV5-6 and TRBJ2-4, with 13 positions matching TRBD2. V trimming: 2 bases; J trimming: 6 bases; junction bases outside the gene matches: 8. Germline lookup yields CDR1 SGHDT and CDR2 YYEEEE. The length of the CDR3 is 17 residues. As DNA, the CDR3 is TGTGCCAGCAGCTTTGACACTAGCGGGAGGGCAAGAAACATTCAGTACTTC. It specifies CASSFDTSGRARNIQYF.

This clone was found once. This chain connects TRBV10-3 to TRBJ2-5; D is perhaps TRBD1 (5 bases). The J call may be in error: the DNA end matches TRBJ2-7 better. The CDR3 runs to 14 residues. CDR1 is ENHRY and CDR2 is SYGVKD in the germline V gene. For the CDR3, the DNA is TGTGCCATCAGTGAGCAGGGAAAGTCCTACGAGCAGTACTTC. Its translation is CAISEQGKSYEQYF.